One sample yielded the 29 T cell receptor beta chains listed below, sequenced in a study of blood T cell repertoires in COVID-19. Clones were read by immunoSEQ multiplex PCR, and TCRdb kept only the in-frame ones, dropping some. The repertoire has 110,000 or so clones, 75% to 90% of them found once; the top ten carry less than 1.5%. Sequenced: peripheral blood. These receptors were obtained from a human donor in a cohort sampled during active COVID-19.

V gene TRBV9 combines with J gene TRBJ1-2, with TRBD1 matching over 7 bases. Trimming at V came to 0 bases and at J to 5 bases, leaving 10 bases not matched to a gene. The CDR3 is made up of 16 amino acids. The germline V gene encodes CDR1 SGDLS and CDR2 YYNGEE. The CDR3 DNA reads as TGTGCCAGCAGCGTAGGTGGCATTCAGGGGGTTTATGGCTACACCTTC. It translates to CASSVGGIQGVYGYTF. The entire variable domain, with the rest obtained from reference TRBV9 and TRBJ1-2, is as follows: DSGVTQTPKHLITATGQRVTLRCSPRSGDLSVYWYQQSLDQGLQFLIQYYNGEERAKGNILERFSAQQFPDLHSELNLSSLELGDSALYFCASSVGGIQGVYGYTFGSGTRLTVV.

This sequence joins TRBV29-1 and TRBJ2-5; 10 nucleotides align to TRBD1. Germline V gives CDR1 SQVTM, CDR2 ANQGSEA. Trimming at V came to 4 bases and at J to 5 bases, leaving 7 bases not matched to a gene. The CDR3 loop spans 14 amino acids. The CDR3 DNA reads TGCAGCGTTGCCCAGGTGGGACAGGGGGAGACCCAGTACTTC. Translating it yields CSVAQVGQGETQYF.

With regard to this clone: An end of the junction does not agree with germline; a read error may underlie this. This sequence joins TRBV13 and TRBJ1-2; D gene ambiguous. CDR1 and CDR2 from the germline V gene are PRHDT and FYEKMQ (reference sequence). This CDR3 comprises 12 residues. The CDR3 bases are TGTGCCAGCAGCCTAGGCCGTAGTGGCTACACCTTC. Protein sequence: CASSLGRSGYTF.

V gene TRBV6-5 combines with J gene TRBJ1-6; D is ambiguous. The V gene lost 0 bases and the J gene lost 3 bases, with 9 bases spanning the gap. CDR3 length: 16 residues. Germline V CDR1 and CDR2: MNHEY, SVGAGI. CDR3: CASSYSRSIYNSPLHF. The CDR3 nucleotides read TGTGCCAGCAGTTACTCGAGGTCCATCTATAATTCACCCCTCCACTTT.

The chain joins TRBV5-4 to TRBJ2-1, with D possibly matching TRBD2 (6 bases). Trimming left V 4 bases short and J 6 bases short, with 26 bases between. This CDR3 is built from 18 residues. The germline V gene has CDR1 SGHNT and CDR2 YYREEE (reference sequence). CDR3 sequence: CASSPSGGGAITGNEQFF. DNA for the CDR3: TGTGCCAGCAGCCCCTCGGGTGGCGGGGCCATCACTGGCAATGAGCAGTTCTTC.

V and J are TRBV19 and TRBJ1-2, with D uncertain. Germline CDR1 reads LNHDA; CDR2 reads SQIVND (reference sequence). The V gene lost 2 bases and the J gene lost 3 bases, with 7 bases spanning the gap. CDR3 length equals 13 residues. The CDR3 bases are TGTGCCAGTAGTATATCCATTCACTATGGCTACACCTTC. This sequence encodes CASSISIHYGYTF.

The V call is TRBV6-1, the J call TRBJ1-3; perhaps TRBD1 as D (6 bases). The CDR3 is made up of 16 amino acids. Germline CDR1 is MNHNS and CDR2 is SASEGT. Deletions cut 4 bases from V and 1 base from J, with 14 bases between. The CDR3 bases are TGTGCCAGCAGTGTACAATCGACAGGTTCTGGAAACACCATATATTTT. This codes for CASSVQSTGSGNTIYF.

J is TRBJ2-7 and V is TRBV18, with 9 bases fitting TRBD1. The CDR3 runs 15 residues. V gave up 1 base and J gave up 3 bases; unmatched junction bases: 4. Looked up from germline, CDR1 is KGHSH and CDR2 is LQKENI. CDR3 in DNA: TGTGCCAGCTCACCACGGGGGACAGGGATCTACGAGCAGTACTTC. It codes for CASSPRGTGIYEQYF.

This CDR3 is CAELTAGGGSYEQYF. CDR3 nucleotide sequence: TGTGCCGAGCTAACGGCGGGAGGGGGTTCCTACGAGCAGTACTTC. The chain carries TRBV2 and TRBJ2-7; the match to TRBD2 covers 9 bases. With V trimmed by 11 bases and J by 1 base, 12 bases remained unmatched. This CDR3 has 15 residues. Germline-derived CDR1 and CDR2 are SNHLY and FYNNEI.

V gene TRBV18 combines with J gene TRBJ2-3, with 11 bases matching TRBD1. J was trimmed by 5 bases and V by 5 bases; bases with no gene match: 6. Germline V gene lookup returns CDR1 KGHSH and CDR2 LQKENI. The CDR3 totals 15 residues. The CDR3 DNA sequence: TGTGCCAGCTCATTGCGGACAGGGGGCGAAGATACGCAGTATTTT. This sequence encodes CASSLRTGGEDTQYF. Full variable domain (outside the CDR3, taken from reference TRBV18 and TRBJ2-3): NAGVMQNPRHLVRRRGQEARLRCSPMKGHSHVYWYRQLPEEGLKFMVYLQKENIIDESGMPKERFSAEFPKEGPSILRIQQVVRGDSAAYFCASSLRTGGEDTQYFGPGTRLTVL.

This chain uses TRBV4-2 with TRBJ2-1; 7 nucleotides match TRBD2. The CDR3 loop spans 15 amino acids. Germline V gene data show CDR1 as LGHNA and CDR2 as YNFKEQ. J lost 5 bases, V lost 1 base, and 5 bases had no gene match. Here the CDR3 reads CASSQASGQNNEQFF. In DNA, the CDR3 is TGTGCCAGCAGCCAAGCTAGCGGCCAGAACAATGAGCAGTTCTTC.

The genes are TRBV7-8 and TRBJ2-1; 9 bases match TRBD2. The CDR3 extends over 16 amino acids. Germline CDR1 and CDR2: SGHVS and FQNEAQ. V shed 1 base and J 8 bases; nucleotides not matched to a gene: 9. The CDR3 DNA reads TGTGCCAGCAGCTTAGAGGCTAGCGGGGTCTTCGATGAGCAGTTCTTC. It yields the protein CASSLEASGVFDEQFF.

CDR3 in amino acids: CASSPSRERGYQETQYF. The CDR3 DNA reads as TGCGCCAGCAGCCCCTCACGGGAGCGGGGGTACCAAGAGACCCAGTACTTC. This chain joins TRBV5-1 and TRBJ2-5, with 8 nucleotides matching TRBD2. V gave up 4 bases and J gave up 0 bases; unmatched junction bases: 11. CDR1 SGHRS and CDR2 YFSETQ come from the germline V gene. The CDR3 covers 17 residues.

The chain links TRBV6-1 to TRBJ1-3, with D hard to call. Germline loops: CDR1 MNHNS, CDR2 SASEGT. V was shortened by 2 bases and J by 4 bases, with 12 bases between the two germline ends. This CDR3 has 15 residues. CDR3 bases: TGTGCCAGCAGTGAACAGGACTCCCCCGGAAACACCATATATTTT. It codes for CASSEQDSPGNTIYF.

Here the CDR3 DNA reads TGCGCCAGCAGTCCATCACAGGGGAGGAATGAGCAGTTCTTC. Residues: CASSPSQGRNEQFF. The J gene is TRBJ2-1, the V gene TRBV5-1; possibly TRBD1 for D (7 bases). The germline V and J ends were trimmed by 5 bases and 7 bases, with 16 bases remaining between them. In germline, CDR1 is SGHRS, CDR2 YFSETQ. There are 14 residues in the CDR3.

This clone has a single count. The J gene is TRBJ2-7, the V gene TRBV10-2; D uncertain. Germline assignment: CDR1 WSHSY and CDR2 SAAADI. Trimming pared 8 bases from V and 2 bases from J, leaving 10 bases between. This CDR3 has 12 residues. In DNA form, the CDR3 reads TGCGCCAGCGGGCGCACGACCTACGAGCAGTACTTC. This sequence encodes CASGRTTYEQYF.

This clone was seen once. This chain uses TRBV27 with TRBJ2-3; D possibly corresponds to TRBD2 (5 bases). The CDR3 loop spans 14 amino acids. Germline CDR1 MNHEY, CDR2 SMNVEV (reference sequence). V gave up 1 base and J gave up 5 bases, with 10 bases separating them. The chain's CDR3 is CASSLFLGGDTQYF. CDR3 nucleotide sequence: TGTGCCAGCAGTTTATTCCTAGGAGGAGATACGCAGTATTTT.

V gene TRBV28 combines with J gene TRBJ1-6, with TRBD1 matching 7 bases. CDR1 MDHEN and CDR2 SYDVKM come from the germline V gene. The CDR3 is 16 amino acids. J lost 10 bases, V lost 3 bases, and 12 bases had no gene match. The CDR3 region is CASSLWKGARGSPLHF. The CDR3 bases are TGTGCCAGCAGTTTGTGGAAGGGGGCGAGGGGCTCACCCCTCCACTTT.

This clone appeared a few times. The chain couples TRBV5-4 to TRBJ2-3; 9 bases line up with TRBD2. Trimming cost V 3 bases and J 0 bases; bases outside gene matches: 11. Germline lookup yields CDR1 SGHNT and CDR2 YYREEE (reference sequence). The CDR3 totals 18 residues. In DNA, the CDR3 is TGTGCCAGCAGCTCCGCTTTGGAGCGGGGGGCTAGCACAGATACGCAGTATTTT. It encodes CASSSALERGASTDTQYF.

This chain links TRBV5-4 with TRBJ2-7; 10 bases are a match to TRBD2. CDR1 and CDR2 (germline): SGHNT, YYREEE (reference sequence). CDR3 size: 15 residues. The J segment lost 3 bases and the V segment lost 2 bases, leaving 5 bases of the junction unmatched. CDR3 in amino acids: CASSFLAGDFYEQYF. The CDR3 DNA sequence: TGTGCCAGCAGCTTCCTAGCGGGGGATTTCTACGAGCAGTACTTC. Full variable domain (outside the CDR3, taken from reference TRBV5-4 and TRBJ2-7): ETGVTQSPTHLIKTRGQQVTLRCSSQSGHNTVSWYQQALGQGPQFIFQYYREEENGRGNFPPRFSGLQFPNYSSELNVNALELDDSALYLCASSFLAGDFYEQYFGPGTRLTVT.

The rearrangement uses TRBV13 and TRBJ2-7; D remains unclear. Germline V gene data show CDR1 as PRHDT and CDR2 as FYEKMQ (reference sequence). Trimming left V 5 bases short and J 5 bases short, with 13 bases between. This CDR3 has 13 residues. CDR3 DNA sequence: TGTGCCAGCAGCCCTGGGCCCACCAACGAGCAGTACTTC. Residues: CASSPGPTNEQYF. Using reference TRBV13 and TRBJ2-7 for the parts outside the CDR3, the full variable domain is AAGVIQSPRHLIKEKRETATLKCYPIPRHDTVYWYQQGPGQDPQFLISFYEKMQSDKGSIPDRFSAQQFSDYHSELNMSSLELGDSALYFCASSPGPTNEQYFGPGTRLTVT.

The V gene is TRBV6-5, the J gene TRBJ2-5, with a possible D match to TRBD1 (6 bases). V lost 0 bases to trimming and J lost 7 bases, with 12 bases between them. CDR1 and CDR2 (germline): MNHEY, SVGAGI. The CDR3 loop spans 14 amino acids. CDR3 DNA sequence: TGTGCCAGCAGTTACTCCATGGGGGCAGGGACCCAGTACTTC. It encodes CASSYSMGAGTQYF.

The chain's CDR3 is CASSPLPGLRENEQFF. As DNA, the CDR3 is TGTGCCAGCAGCCCCCTCCCCGGACTCCGGGAGAATGAGCAGTTCTTC. This chain links TRBV7-3 with TRBJ2-1; a weak D match, TRBD2 (6 bases). Per the germline V gene, CDR1 is SGHTA and CDR2 is FQGTGA. CDR3 length equals 16 residues. V dropped 5 bases and J dropped 7 bases, with 21 bases sitting between them. Together with reference TRBV7-3 and TRBJ2-1, the CDR3 gives the full variable domain: GAGVSQTPSNKVTEKGKYVELRCDPISGHTALYWYRQSLGQGPEFLIYFQGTGAADDSGLPNDRFFAVRPEGSVSTLKIQRTERGDSAVYLCASSPLPGLRENEQFFGPGTRLTVL.

V gene TRBV19 combines with J gene TRBJ1-1; 8 positions match TRBD1. Trimming took 3 bases from V and 4 from J; bases not matched to a gene: 10. Germline V gives CDR1 LNHDA, CDR2 SQIVND (reference sequence). The CDR3 totals 16 residues. The CDR3: CASSIRWDRSGTEAFF. The CDR3 region has the DNA TGTGCCAGTAGTATTCGGTGGGACAGGTCAGGCACTGAAGCTTTCTTT.

This clone was detected a few times. This rearrangement joins TRBV7-9 to TRBJ1-2; D unresolved. The germline gives CDR1 SEHNR, CDR2 FQNEAQ (reference sequence). The CDR3 consists of 13 residues. V lost 5 bases and J 4 bases, leaving 11 bases between the germline ends. The CDR3 nucleotides read TGTGCCAGCAGCGGAGGGCTGGGCTATGGCTACACCTTC. Its translation is CASSGGLGYGYTF.

The V and J genes are TRBV24-1 and TRBJ2-1; 9 bases are a match to TRBD2. The length of the CDR3 is 22 residues. Trimming at V came to 0 bases and at J to 4 bases, leaving 21 bases not matched to a gene. Germline V lookup: CDR1 KGHDR, CDR2 SFDVKD. The CDR3 DNA follows: TGTGCCACCAGTGATTTGAGGGTGTGGGCTAGCGGGGATAGTCCCCCTTACAATGAGCAGTTCTTC. Protein product: CATSDLRVWASGDSPPYNEQFF.

DNA for the CDR3: TGCGCCAGCAGCTTTAGCGGGAGGGCCTCGGATACGCAGTATTTT. As protein: CASSFSGRASDTQYF. The V and J genes are TRBV5-1 and TRBJ2-3; the match to TRBD2 covers 11 bases. This CDR3 region has 15 residues. Per the germline V gene, CDR1 is SGHRS and CDR2 is YFSETQ. Germline trimming cut 2 bases from V and 6 bases from J; bases unmatched to any gene: 5.

The J gene is TRBJ2-7, the V gene TRBV7-9, with 8 bases lining up with TRBD1. Trimming took 4 bases from V and 5 from J; bases not matched to a gene: 4. Germline V gene lookup returns CDR1 SEHNR and CDR2 FQNEAQ (reference sequence). The CDR3 is 13 residues long. The CDR3 DNA sequence: TGTGCCAGCAGCTCCAGGGGGCCCCACGAGCAGTACTTC. Protein: CASSSRGPHEQYF. The complete variable domain, with remaining parts taken from reference TRBV7-9 and TRBJ2-7, reads DTGVSQNPRHKITKRGQNVTFRCDPISEHNRLYWYRQTLGQGPEFLTYFQNEAQLEKSRLLSDRFSAERPKGSFSTLEIQRTEQGDSAMYLCASSSRGPHEQYFGPGTRLTVT.

The V and J genes are TRBV19 and TRBJ1-2; TRBD1 might be the D (5 bases). The CDR3 is 14 residues long. Germline assignment: CDR1 LNHDA and CDR2 SQIVND (reference sequence). Trimming left V 3 bases short and J 1 base short, with 9 bases between. Here the CDR3 reads CASSIPGNNYGYTF. The CDR3 nucleotides read TGTGCCAGTAGTATCCCAGGGAATAACTATGGCTACACCTTC.